These 14 T cell receptor beta chains were sequenced from one sample in a study of OX40 agonist ivuxolimab in advanced cancers. TCRdb keeps only in-frame clones here, not all; method: immunoSEQ multiplex PCR. The data contain around 48,000 clones, roughly four fifths of them seen just once; the ten biggest clones take up 2.6%. The sequencing used CD4+ or CD8+ T cells sorted from blood, collected in a trial of the OX40 agonist ivuxolimab. Every receptor here comes from an adult with an advanced solid tumor such as melanoma, head and neck, liver or kidney cancer.

The chain joins TRBV27 to TRBJ1-1; D is uncertain. Deletions cut 6 bases from V and 2 bases from J, with 13 bases between. Germline loops: CDR1 MNHEY, CDR2 SMNVEV (reference sequence). The CDR3 runs to 14 residues. DNA for the CDR3: TGTGCCAGCAGACCCTCGACCCGAAACACTGAAGCTTTCTTT. This codes for CASRPSTRNTEAFF.

The CDR3, as DNA: TGTGCCAGCATCCCAGGGCAGTTCACGGATACGCAGTATTTT. This encodes CASIPGQFTDTQYF. V is TRBV28 and J is TRBJ2-3; TRBD1 might be the D (5 bases). Trimming shortened V by 7 bases and J by 6 bases, and 17 bases separated the two germline ends. The CDR3 is made up of 14 amino acids. CDR1 and CDR2 from the germline V gene are MDHEN and SYDVKM. The full variable domain, with the rest looked up from reference TRBV28 and TRBJ2-3, is DVKVTQSSRYLVKRTGEKVFLECVQDMDHENMFWYRQDPGLGLRLIYFSYDVKMKEKGDIPEGYSVSREKKERFSLILESASTNQTSMYLCASIPGQFTDTQYFGPGTRLTVL.

DNA for the CDR3: TGTGCCAGCCGGGGACAGGGGTCTAACTATGGCTACACCTTC. As protein: CASRGQGSNYGYTF. The chain joins TRBV6-1 to TRBJ1-2; 10 nucleotides align to TRBD1. This CDR3 has 14 amino acids. The V segment lost 8 bases and the J segment 0 bases; nucleotides outside the gene matches: 3. CDR1 is MNHNS, CDR2 SASEGT, per germline.

This rearrangement joins TRBV5-1 to TRBJ2-6; 8 bases agree with TRBD1. Germline-derived CDR1 and CDR2 are SGHRS and YFSETQ. The CDR3 runs to 21 residues. Germline trimming cut 5 bases from V and 1 base from J; bases unmatched to any gene: 20. The CDR3 region has the DNA TGCGCCAGCAGGCTTTTAGAACCTAGAGGACAGGGACGATCTGGGGCCAACGTCCTGACTTTC. This sequence encodes CASRLLEPRGQGRSGANVLTF.

This chain connects TRBV18 to TRBJ2-1; no reliable D call. The CDR3 is 15 residues long. V lost 5 bases, J lost 9 bases, and 20 bases lay in between. CDR1 and CDR2 (germline): KGHSH, LQKENI. This CDR3 is CASSIRESSPVEQFF. The CDR3 bases are TGTGCCAGCTCAATTCGCGAAAGTTCCCCCGTTGAGCAGTTCTTC. Combining the CDR3 with reference TRBV18 and TRBJ2-1 gives the whole variable domain NAGVMQNPRHLVRRRGQEARLRCSPMKGHSHVYWYRQLPEEGLKFMVYLQKENIIDESGMPKERFSAEFPKEGPSILRIQQVVRGDSAAYFCASSIRESSPVEQFFGPGTRLTVL.

The genes are TRBV6-1 and TRBJ1-6; no clear D. Germline values: CDR1 MNHNS, CDR2 SASEGT. Deletions cut 5 bases from V and 8 bases from J, with 13 bases between. The CDR3 is 14 residues long. The CDR3 spells CASSFTSGDSPLHF. The CDR3 coding sequence is TGTGCCAGCAGTTTCACTAGTGGGGATTCACCCCTCCACTTT.

The V and J genes are TRBV30 and TRBJ2-2; D is perhaps TRBD1 or TRBD2 (5 bases each). Germline V lookup: CDR1 GTSNPN, CDR2 SVGIG (reference sequence). Trimming took 7 bases from V and 1 from J, leaving 13 bases between them. This CDR3 has 14 residues. The chain's CDR3 is CAYHRGLNTGELFF. CDR3 sequence (DNA): TGTGCCTATCATCGGGGCCTGAACACCGGGGAGCTGTTTTTT.

V is TRBV12-5 and J is TRBJ2-7; perhaps TRBD2 as D (6 bases). The V gene lost 2 bases and the J gene lost 3 bases, with 20 bases spanning the gap. CDR3 length equals 17 residues. CDR1 is LGHNT, CDR2 FRNRAP, per germline. CDR3 in amino acids: CASGLPRRGEKDYEQYF. The CDR3 DNA is TGTGCTAGTGGTTTGCCCCGGCGGGGAGAGAAGGACTACGAGCAGTACTTC.

V is TRBV10-2 and J is TRBJ1-6; D perhaps matches TRBD1 (6 bases). V lost 3 bases and J 7 bases, leaving 10 bases between the germline ends. The CDR3 sequence is 14 residues long. The germline CDR1 and CDR2 sequences are WSHSY and SAAADI. In DNA form, the CDR3 reads TGCGCCAGCAGTGACAGGGGAGGAAATTCACCCCTCCACTTT. Its translation: CASSDRGGNSPLHF.

The V and J genes are TRBV29-1 and TRBJ1-2; D perhaps matches TRBD1 (5 bases). CDR1 and CDR2 from the germline V gene are SQVTM and ANQGSEA. Trimming shortened V by 3 bases and J by 2 bases, and 13 bases separated the two germline ends. This CDR3 has 14 residues. CDR3 nucleotides: TGCAGCGTTGAGTCTTTCAGACAGAACTATGGCTACACCTTC. It is translated as CSVESFRQNYGYTF.

The rearrangement links TRBV6-1 to TRBJ1-2, with a weak D call TRBD1 (6 bases). Germline CDR1 is MNHNS and CDR2 is SASEGT. CDR3 length: 12 residues. Trimming took off 2 bases at V and 10 bases at J, with 11 bases between the two ends. CDR3 nucleotide sequence: TGTGCCAGCAGTGAATTTCAGGGGCCCTACACCTTC. Protein: CASSEFQGPYTF.

The chain links TRBV4-1 to TRBJ2-4; the D gene is possibly TRBD2 (5 bases). The CDR3 is 16 amino acids. Trimming cost V 0 bases and J 2 bases, with 11 bases left between them. Germline CDR1 is MGHRA and CDR2 is YSYEKL. The chain's CDR3 is CASSQDTRTPKNIQYF. The CDR3 coding sequence is TGCGCCAGCAGCCAAGATACTAGGACCCCCAAAAACATTCAGTACTTC.

J is TRBJ1-2 and V is TRBV2, with D tentatively TRBD1 (5 bases). The CDR3 runs 13 residues. Per the germline V gene, CDR1 is SNHLY and CDR2 is FYNNEI. Trimming pared 0 bases from V and 8 bases from J, leaving 10 bases between. This CDR3 is CASSEAGGGGYTF. The DNA of the CDR3 is TGTGCCAGCAGTGAAGCGGGGGGAGGAGGCTACACCTTC.

The chain couples TRBV10-1 to TRBJ2-7; 8 positions match TRBD2. Germline V CDR1 and CDR2: WNHNN, SYGVQD (reference sequence). The CDR3 length is 15 residues. Trimming removed 0 bases from V and 1 base from J; junction bases left unmatched: 2. This CDR3 is CASSESSGVSYEQYF. The CDR3 region has the DNA TGCGCCAGCAGTGAGTCTAGCGGGGTGTCCTACGAGCAGTACTTC.